There are many counts of the clone carrying this TCR beta chain. The data derive from a study of T cells in Graves' hyperthyroidism and ophthalmopathy. RNA transcripts gave rise to amplified TCR beta CDR3 regions. When the TCR CDR3 underwent first-round RT-PCR, the HTBI primer set was used. TCRdb recomputed calls from the multiplex PCR reads with MiXCR, one row per CDR3 protein. This sample carries 300,000 to 450,000 distinct CDR3 sequences, around a quarter of them seen once, and the ten largest clones take around 70%. V lost 2 bases, J lost 3 bases, and 17 bases lay in between. This CDR3 has 17 amino acids. Germline values: CDR1 MNHEY, CDR2 SVGAGI.

Sequencing was carried out using blood. The gene calls are TRBV6-5 and TRBJ2-4; perhaps TRBD2 as D (6 bases). The clonotype was recovered from a man over 45 with Graves' hyperthyroidism. The CDR3 sequence: CASSYRGLGDGKNIQYF. DNA for the CDR3: TGTGCCAGCAGTTACCGGGGGTTAGGGGATGGCAAAAACATTCAGTACTTC.